This entry lists 23 T cell receptor beta chains sequenced from one sample in a study. TCRdb called the 5' RACE reads again in MiXCR, with one record for every CDR3 protein. The table includes about 62,000 distinct CDR3 sequences, more than 25% detected once. Sequences were obtained from tumor-infiltrating naive CD4+ T cells sorted from the breast tumor. Sample subset: naive CD4+ T cells, CD4+CD45RA+CD25-. Source of these receptors: a female donor with breast cancer.

This clonotype was seen a handful of times. This chain links TRBV6-2 or TRBV6-3 with TRBJ2-5; 13 positions agree with TRBD2. The V segment lost 5 bases and the J segment 5 bases; nucleotides outside the gene matches: 8. Germline assignment: CDR1 MNHEY and CDR2 SVGEGT. The CDR3 loop spans 16 amino acids. CDR3 sequence (DNA): TGTGCCAGCAGTCTCGGGACTAGCGGGAAGAGGGAGACCCAGTACTTC. Translation gives CASSLGTSGKRETQYF.

This clonotype was recorded many times. Here the CDR3 reads CASSGGRTGANVLTF. In DNA form, the CDR3 reads TGCGCCAGCAGCGGCGGGAGGACCGGGGCCAACGTCCTGACTTTC. The chain joins TRBV5-1 to TRBJ2-6; 8 bases align to TRBD2. Germline V lookup: CDR1 SGHRS, CDR2 YFSETQ. J lost 4 bases, V lost 4 bases, and 4 bases had no gene match. This CDR3 region has 15 residues.

The CDR3 loop reads CASSLGRGEKLFF. CDR3 DNA sequence: TGTGCCAGCAGCTTGGGCCGTGGAGAAAAACTGTTTTTT. V usage is TRBV5-6 and J usage is TRBJ1-4; D is ambiguous. Germline CDR1 SGHDT, CDR2 YYEEEE. V lost 0 bases, J lost 8 bases, and 8 bases lay in between. The CDR3 length is 13 residues.

This clonotype was seen a single time. V usage is TRBV12-3 or TRBV12-4 and J usage is TRBJ1-6; D is ambiguous. Trimming took off 5 bases at V and 13 bases at J, with 12 bases between the two ends. CDR3 length: 12 residues. CDR3 protein: CASSLALGPLHF. Written as DNA, the CDR3 is TGTGCCAGCAGTCTCGCGTTAGGTCCCCTCCACTTT.

This clonotype has just a few counts. The rearrangement uses TRBV5-1 and TRBJ1-1; D gene unclear. This CDR3 contains 13 residues. The V gene's germline CDR1 is SGHRS and CDR2 YFSETQ. The ends were cut back, 4 bases at V and 1 base at J, with 8 bases in the middle. The CDR3: CASSTTPNTEAFF. CDR3 DNA sequence: TGCGCCAGCAGCACCACACCGAACACTGAAGCTTTCTTT.

In its sample, this clonotype was seen many times. V usage is TRBV2 and J usage is TRBJ2-3; the match to TRBD2 covers 7 bases. The CDR3 spans 16 residues. V lost 0 bases to trimming and J lost 3 bases; unmatched junction nucleotides: 6. From germline, CDR1 is SNHLY and CDR2 FYNNEI. This CDR3 is CASSEARVGRTDTQYF. The DNA for the CDR3 is TGTGCCAGCAGTGAAGCGCGGGTCGGGAGGACAGATACGCAGTATTTT.

This clonotype has ten or more counts. V is TRBV4-1 and J is TRBJ2-7, with D perhaps TRBD1 (6 bases). The CDR3 runs to 15 residues. Trimming left V 1 base short and J 0 bases short, with 10 bases between. Germline loops: CDR1 MGHRA, CDR2 YSYEKL. The CDR3 spells CASSQVQGPSYEQYF. The CDR3, as DNA: TGCGCCAGCAGCCAAGTTCAGGGGCCCTCCTACGAGCAGTACTTC.

V and J are TRBV12-3 or TRBV12-4 and TRBJ2-2; 8 nucleotides agree with TRBD1. The CDR3 is 15 residues long. The J segment lost 4 bases and the V segment lost 6 bases, leaving 7 bases of the junction unmatched. The CDR3 here is CASRLRGRGTGELFF. Here the CDR3 DNA reads TGTGCCAGCAGACTCAGGGGGCGCGGCACCGGGGAGCTGTTTTTT.

This clonotype was recorded a few times. The chain has TRBV20-1 and TRBJ2-7; D might be TRBD1 or TRBD2, each matching 5 bases. V was trimmed by 0 bases and J by 3 bases, leaving 15 bases between them. CDR3 length: 15 residues. Germline V gives CDR1 DFQATT, CDR2 SNEGSKA (reference sequence). The CDR3 here is CSARDSGLPVYEQYF. CDR3 bases: TGCAGTGCTAGAGATTCGGGGCTGCCTGTCTACGAGCAGTACTTC.

This chain links TRBV20-1 with TRBJ1-1; no clear D gene. With 7 bases removed from V and 3 bases from J, the gap between germline ends came to 18 bases. Germline CDR1 is DFQATT and CDR2 is SNEGSKA (reference sequence). This CDR3 has 14 residues. This chain's CDR3 is CSGSLSWGDTEAFF. The CDR3, as DNA: TGCAGTGGTAGTTTGTCATGGGGTGACACTGAAGCTTTCTTT.

In this sample, this clonotype turned up a few times. This chain connects TRBV4-1 to TRBJ1-2; 9 nucleotides agree with TRBD1. Germline V gives CDR1 MGHRA, CDR2 YSYEKL. Trimming took 4 bases from V and 5 from J; bases not matched to a gene: 8. The CDR3 loop spans 15 amino acids. The CDR3 DNA reads TGCGCCAGCAGCCCACTCGACAGGGGGGATTATGGCTACACCTTC. Translation gives CASSPLDRGDYGYTF.

The rearrangement joins TRBV2 to TRBJ2-2; 8 positions agree with TRBD1. This CDR3 is 14 amino acids long. With V trimmed by 10 bases and J by 7 bases, 11 bases remained unmatched. The germline CDR1 and CDR2 sequences are SNHLY and FYNNEI. CDR3 sequence: CATGETGEDGELFF. The CDR3 nucleotides are TGTGCCACCGGCGAGACAGGGGAGGACGGGGAGCTGTTTTTT.

A few counts support this clonotype. In nucleotides, the CDR3 is TGCAGTGCTAGAGTTCGGACTAGCGCCATTCAAGGGGACGAGCAGTACTTC. Amino acids: CSARVRTSAIQGDEQYF. This chain uses TRBV20-1 with TRBJ2-7; 9 bases line up with TRBD2. There are 17 residues in the CDR3. The V and J ends lost 1 base and 5 bases, in that order; junction bases with no gene match: 15. Germline values: CDR1 DFQATT, CDR2 SNEGSKA (reference sequence).

The chain has TRBV4-2 and TRBJ2-5, with D possibly called TRBD1 or TRBD2 (5 bases each). CDR3 length: 17 amino acids. Between the trimmed V and J ends, which lost 0 bases and 7 bases, there was a span of 21 bases. From germline, CDR1 is LGHNA and CDR2 YNFKEQ. For the CDR3, the DNA is TGTGCCAGCAGCCAAGACTGGTGGGAGAGCGTTGGGGGGACCCAGTACTTC. Translation gives CASSQDWWESVGGTQYF.

At least ten counts were recorded for this clonotype. The J gene is TRBJ2-3, the V gene TRBV12-3 or TRBV12-4, with TRBD2 matching 9 bases. CDR3 length: 15 amino acids. The ends lost 3 bases at V and 2 bases at J; junction bases unmatched: 3. The CDR3 DNA reads as TGTGCCAGCAGTTTGGCGGGGGGGCCCACAGATACGCAGTATTTT. Encoded protein: CASSLAGGPTDTQYF.

This clonotype has more than one count but fewer than ten. The chain carries TRBV6-2 or TRBV6-3 and TRBJ2-5; no clear D gene. Germline lookup yields CDR1 MNHEY and CDR2 SVGEGT. This CDR3 spans 18 amino acids. V shed 5 bases and J shed 2 bases, with 24 bases lying between them. The CDR3 sequence is CASSQRPPTPVEQETQYF. The CDR3 DNA reads TGTGCCAGCAGTCAACGGCCCCCCACCCCTGTGGAGCAAGAGACCCAGTACTTC.

This clonotype was seen only a few times. The V call is TRBV4-2, the J call TRBJ2-5; no reliable D call. The CDR3 length is 18 residues. Trimming left V 0 bases short and J 5 bases short, with 22 bases between. Germline V CDR1 and CDR2: LGHNA, YNFKEQ. This CDR3 is CASSQEVSRPDDGETQYF. The CDR3 DNA reads TGTGCCAGCAGCCAAGAAGTCTCCAGGCCCGACGATGGGGAGACCCAGTACTTC.

The J gene is TRBJ2-5, the V gene TRBV7-9, with D tentatively TRBD1 (6 bases). CDR3 size: 16 residues. V shed 3 bases and J shed 7 bases, with 21 bases lying between them. Looked up from germline, CDR1 is SEHNR and CDR2 is FQNEAQ (reference sequence). The CDR3 DNA sequence: TGTGCCAGCAGCTTTTCAGGGGCAGGCGGCTTGGGGACCCAGTACTTC. Its protein is CASSFSGAGGLGTQYF. Looking up the rest from reference TRBV7-9 and TRBJ2-5 gives the full variable domain: DTGVSQNPRHKITKRGQNVTFRCDPISEHNRLYWYRQTLGQGPEFLTYFQNEAQLEKSRLLSDRFSAERPKGSFSTLEIQRTEQGDSAMYLCASSFSGAGGLGTQYFGPGTRLLVL.

Details on this clonotype: This sequence may be a read error, since a much larger clone differs from it by one base. V is TRBV12-3 or TRBV12-4 and J is TRBJ2-7; either TRBD1 or TRBD2 may supply D (5 bases each). Deletions cut 5 bases from V and 9 bases from J, with 17 bases between. The CDR3 spans 13 residues. The CDR3 is CASSVGDRAWQYF. CDR3 nucleotides: TGTGCCAGCAGTGTAGGGGACCGGGCATGGCAGTACTTC.

V gene TRBV20-1 combines with J gene TRBJ2-7; D gene unclear. Between the trimmed V and J ends, which lost 0 bases and 0 bases, there was a span of 12 bases. Germline lookup yields CDR1 DFQATT and CDR2 SNEGSKA (reference sequence). The length of the CDR3 is 15 residues. In DNA, the CDR3 is TGCAGTGCTAGAGATTATCGGCAGTACTCCTACGAGCAGTACTTC. It is translated as CSARDYRQYSYEQYF.

This clonotype was seen only a few times. The rearrangement uses TRBV12-3 or TRBV12-4 and TRBJ2-3; no clear D gene. This CDR3 contains 14 residues. Trimming removed 2 bases from V and 0 bases from J, with 6 bases in between. The CDR3 is CASSLQHSTDTQYF. The CDR3 nucleotides are TGTGCCAGCAGTTTACAACACAGCACAGATACGCAGTATTTT.

The rearrangement joins TRBV6-1 to TRBJ1-1; TRBD1 aligns across 8 bases. Germline CDR1 and CDR2: MNHNS and SASEGT. Trimming at V came to 8 bases and at J to 5 bases, leaving 4 bases not matched to a gene. The CDR3 loop spans 12 amino acids. As DNA, the CDR3 is TGTGCCAGCGACAGGGGTAAAACTGAAGCTTTCTTT. It translates to CASDRGKTEAFF.

The chain couples TRBV5-1 to TRBJ2-3; perhaps TRBD1 as D (6 bases). The CDR3 is made up of 15 amino acids. Trimming stripped 6 bases from V and 1 base from J, with 15 bases between. CDR1 is SGHRS, CDR2 YFSETQ, per germline. The CDR3 protein is CASTSQGAGTDTQYF. CDR3 coding DNA: TGCGCCAGCACCTCACAGGGTGCGGGCACAGATACGCAGTATTTT.